The present T cell receptor beta chain was sequenced within a study of blood T cells in healthy people across ages. Study background: Template switching recovered approximately one barcoded beta molecule for every two T cells. Study-wide results and caveats: Older individuals had lower TCR beta diversity per million T cells (the decline was roughly linear).

Caucasian individuals from Russia who were healthy and aged 6 to 90 acted as donors. The authors ran a second PCR of about 6 to 11 cycles using a sample-barcoded 5' primer and a J-beta primer mix. Unique molecular identifiers of 12 random nucleotides labeled each cDNA. TCRdb reprocessed the 5' RACE reads via MiXCR and lists one record per CDR3 protein. The sample lists about 800,000 distinct CDR3 sequences; 58% were seen once. In the case of this clonotype: Its matching antigen is unknown.

Looked up from germline, CDR1 is DFQATT and CDR2 is SNEGSKA (reference sequence). The CDR3 spans 15 residues. Trimming removed 3 bases from V and 7 bases from J; junction bases left unmatched: 8. The specimen was blood. This clonotype originated in a man aged 25-45 years in good health. This chain joins TRBV20-1 and TRBJ2-1, with 11 positions matching TRBD2. The CDR3 region has the DNA TGCAGTGCTAGGCCACTAGCGGGGGATAGGAATGAGCAGTTCTTC. Protein sequence: CSARPLAGDRNEQFF.